The following is a TCR beta chain sequence with its context. V was shortened by 5 bases and J by 0 bases, with 10 bases between the two germline ends. The CDR3 is 14 residues long. Looked up from germline, CDR1 is LNHDA and CDR2 is SQIVND (reference sequence). The data originate from a study of blood T cell repertoires in COVID-19. In the authors' methods: Using reference gene primer amplification, nucleated cell counts were estimated. Data came from immunoSEQ multiplex PCR; TCRdb stores just in-frame clones and leaves some out. That table supplies the V and J calls and clone size; D and trimming were determined from the DNA. The sample carries 390,000 or so clones, 85% to 90% recorded once. Two negative PCRs, clearance, or symptom resolution characterized the recovered Cohort 3 donors.

This receptor was taken from a young man who had recovered from COVID-19. The chain joins TRBV19 to TRBJ2-5, with D maybe TRBD1 (5 bases). The sequenced material came from PBMCs or T cells enriched from blood (not recorded which). The CDR3 nucleotides read TGTGCCAGTAGTGCCCGACAGTACCAAGAGACCCAGTACTTC. Its protein is CASSARQYQETQYF.